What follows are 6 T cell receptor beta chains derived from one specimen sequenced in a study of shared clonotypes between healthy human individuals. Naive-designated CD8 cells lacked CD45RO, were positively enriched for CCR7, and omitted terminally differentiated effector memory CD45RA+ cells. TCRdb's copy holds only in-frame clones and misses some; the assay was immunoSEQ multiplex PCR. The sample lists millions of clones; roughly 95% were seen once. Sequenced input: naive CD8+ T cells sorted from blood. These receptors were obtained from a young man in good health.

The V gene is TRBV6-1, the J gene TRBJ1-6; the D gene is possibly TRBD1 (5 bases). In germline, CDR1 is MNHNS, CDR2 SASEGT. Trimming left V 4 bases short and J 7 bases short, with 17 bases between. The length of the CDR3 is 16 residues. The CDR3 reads CASSGQPTSRNSPLHF. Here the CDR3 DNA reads TGTGCCAGCAGTGGACAGCCAACCTCGAGGAATTCACCCCTCCACTTT.

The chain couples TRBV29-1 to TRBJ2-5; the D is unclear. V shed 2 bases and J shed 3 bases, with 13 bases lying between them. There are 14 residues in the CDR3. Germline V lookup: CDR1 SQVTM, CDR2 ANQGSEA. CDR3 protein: CSVEPQVLEETQYF. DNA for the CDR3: TGCAGCGTTGAACCGCAGGTCCTTGAAGAGACCCAGTACTTC.

CDR3 sequence: CASSLGRLAVKGAGELFF. The CDR3, as DNA: TGTGCCAGCAGCTTAGGGAGACTAGCGGTCAAAGGGGCCGGGGAGCTGTTTTTT. The gene calls are TRBV7-2 and TRBJ2-2, with TRBD2 matching over 9 bases. Trimming removed 1 base from V and 6 bases from J; junction bases left unmatched: 12. The germline V gene encodes CDR1 SGHTA and CDR2 FQGNSA. The CDR3 extends over 18 amino acids.

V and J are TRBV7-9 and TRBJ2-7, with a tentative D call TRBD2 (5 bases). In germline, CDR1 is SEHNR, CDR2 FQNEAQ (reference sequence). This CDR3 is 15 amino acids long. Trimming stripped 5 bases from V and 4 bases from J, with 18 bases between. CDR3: CASSLINGVPYEQYF. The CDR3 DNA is TGTGCCAGCAGCCTAATAAACGGGGTACCTTACGAGCAGTACTTC.

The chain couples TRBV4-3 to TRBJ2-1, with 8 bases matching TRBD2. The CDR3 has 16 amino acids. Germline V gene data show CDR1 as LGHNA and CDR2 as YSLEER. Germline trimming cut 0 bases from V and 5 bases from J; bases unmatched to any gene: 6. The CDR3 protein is CASSQDKLAVNNEQFF. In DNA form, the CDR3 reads TGCGCCAGCAGCCAAGACAAACTAGCGGTAAACAATGAGCAGTTCTTC.

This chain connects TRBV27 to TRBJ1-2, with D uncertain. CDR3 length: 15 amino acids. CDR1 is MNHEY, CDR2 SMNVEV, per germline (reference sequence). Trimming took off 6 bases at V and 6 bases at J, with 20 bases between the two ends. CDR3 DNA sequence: TGTGCCAGCAGCTCCCCAAATTCAAATCCCCATGGCTACACCTTC. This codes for CASSSPNSNPHGYTF.